Listed here are 18 T cell receptor beta chains from one sample, sequenced in a study of blood T cell repertoires in COVID-19. Method: immunoSEQ multiplex PCR; TCRdb's copy keeps in-frame clones and lacks some. The sample comprises 150,000 to 200,000 clones, 88% of which are singletons, and 9% rests with the top ten. The sample consisted of PBMCs or T cells enriched from blood (not recorded which). The receptors were sampled from a young woman who had recovered from COVID-19.

V gene TRBV4-1 combines with J gene TRBJ1-5; the D gene is possibly TRBD1 (5 bases). Germline lookup yields CDR1 MGHRA and CDR2 YSYEKL. V gave up 3 bases and J gave up 7 bases, with 13 bases separating them. This CDR3 contains 14 residues. CDR3 coding DNA: TGCGCCAGCAGCCATCTGTGGGGGGAACAGCCCCAGCATTTT. Encoded protein: CASSHLWGEQPQHF.

This clone was observed once. The chain employs TRBV2 and TRBJ1-5, with 10 bases matching TRBD1. The CDR3 has 13 amino acids. In germline, CDR1 is SNHLY, CDR2 FYNNEI. With V trimmed by 8 bases and J by 2 bases, 0 bases remained unmatched. The CDR3 DNA follows: TGTGCCAGCGGGACAGGGGGCAATCAGCCCCAGCATTTT. Translation: CASGTGGNQPQHF.

The chain couples TRBV7-6 to TRBJ2-3; possibly TRBD2 for D (5 bases). Per germline, CDR1 SGHVS and CDR2 FNYEAQ. This CDR3 is built from 15 residues. Trimming removed 1 base from V and 4 bases from J, with 12 bases in between. This CDR3 is CASSLDRGGSDTQYF. The CDR3 region has the DNA TGTGCCAGCAGCTTAGACAGAGGCGGGTCAGATACGCAGTATTTT.

The CDR3 DNA is TGTGCCAGCAGCCGGGACAGGCTCTCTGGGGCCAACGTCCTGACTTTC. Translated: CASSRDRLSGANVLTF. The chain combines TRBV5-4 with TRBJ2-6; 8 bases map to TRBD1. Germline CDR1 reads SGHNT; CDR2 reads YYREEE (reference sequence). V gave up 4 bases and J gave up 0 bases; unmatched junction bases: 3. This CDR3 region has 16 residues.

The rearrangement links TRBV21-1 to TRBJ2-5; the DNA was not used to check the table's D call, TRBD1. TRBV21-1 is annotated as a pseudogene. The CDR3 has 15 residues. The CDR3 is CASSQRTGCQETQYF. Here the CDR3 DNA reads TGTGCCAGCAGCCAGCGGACAGGATGCCAAGAGACCCAGTACTTC.

The gene calls are TRBV6-5 and TRBJ2-7; possible D gene TRBD2, 5 bases. The germline V and J ends were trimmed by 6 bases and 0 bases, with 9 bases remaining between them. CDR1 is MNHEY and CDR2 is SVGAGI in the germline V gene. The CDR3 extends over 13 amino acids. Here the CDR3 DNA reads TGTGCCAGCAGCCTCGGACTCTCCTACGAGCAGTACTTC. It codes for CASSLGLSYEQYF.

This clone was picked up one time. The chain recombines TRBV6-6 with TRBJ2-7, with TRBD1 identical over 8 bases. This CDR3 is built from 15 residues. Germline values: CDR1 MNHNY, CDR2 SVGAGI (reference sequence). With 2 bases clipped from V and 6 bases from J, the junction kept 9 bases outside the gene matches. The CDR3 bases are TGTGCCAGCAGTTACCGAACCGCCGGGACAGGCGAGCAGTACTTC. It encodes CASSYRTAGTGEQYF.

The chain is built from TRBV10-3 and TRBJ2-5, with TRBD2 matching 9 bases. The CDR3 has 15 amino acids. From germline, CDR1 is ENHRY and CDR2 SYGVKD. The V gene end was trimmed by 4 bases and the J gene end by 5 bases; junction bases not matched to a gene: 8. Here the CDR3 DNA reads TGTGCCATCAGTGGAAAGCGGGGGGAGGGTGAGACCCAGTACTTC. It yields the protein CAISGKRGEGETQYF.

This clone was counted a single time. The V call is TRBV3-1 (or the pseudogene TRBV3-2), the J call TRBJ1-2; possible D gene TRBD1, 6 bases. Trimming left V 10 bases short and J 3 bases short, with 9 bases between. The V gene's germline CDR1 is LGHDT and CDR2 YNNKEL (reference sequence). The CDR3 is 11 residues long. CDR3 region: CATQGYYGYTF. As DNA, the CDR3 is TGTGCCACACAGGGTTACTATGGCTACACCTTC.

V and J are TRBV19 and TRBJ2-2; a weak D match, TRBD1 (6 bases). This CDR3 spans 15 amino acids. CDR1 and CDR2 (germline): LNHDA, SQIVND (reference sequence). V lost 10 bases and J 3 bases, leaving 18 bases between the germline ends. The CDR3 DNA sequence: TGTGCCACCCACCCGTCGGACAGCCACACCGGGGAGCTGTTTTTT. Encoded protein: CATHPSDSHTGELFF.

This clone showed up just a few times. The chain joins TRBV7-9 to TRBJ2-3, with D tentatively TRBD1 (5 bases). V was pared by 5 bases and J by 6 bases, with 15 bases between. The CDR3 spans 14 residues. From germline, CDR1 is SEHNR and CDR2 FQNEAQ (reference sequence). The CDR3 sequence: CASSDTGAHDTQYF. In DNA, the CDR3 is TGTGCCAGCAGCGACACTGGGGCACACGATACGCAGTATTTT. The full variable domain, rest sourced from reference TRBV7-9 and TRBJ2-3, is DTGVSQNPRHKITKRGQNVTFRCDPISEHNRLYWYRQTLGQGPEFLTYFQNEAQLEKSRLLSDRFSAERPKGSFSTLEIQRTEQGDSAMYLCASSDTGAHDTQYFGPGTRLTVL.

This clone was found once. The V gene is TRBV7-8, the J gene TRBJ2-1; 9 nucleotides agree with TRBD2. The germline V gene encodes CDR1 SGHVS and CDR2 FQNEAQ. The CDR3 runs 18 residues. V dropped 2 bases and J dropped 3; count of bases not matched to a gene: 11. This CDR3 is CASSLYGWAGGIYNEQFF. The CDR3, as DNA: TGTGCCAGCAGCTTATATGGATGGGCGGGAGGGATCTACAATGAGCAGTTCTTC. The variable domain in full, completed from reference TRBV7-8 and TRBJ2-1, reads GAGVSQSPRYKVAKRGQDVALRCDPISGHVSLFWYQQALGQGPEFLTYFQNEAQLDKSGLPSDRFFAERPEGSVSTLKIQRTQQEDSAVYLCASSLYGWAGGIYNEQFFGPGTRLTVL.

The gene calls are TRBV2 and TRBJ1-1, with D tentatively TRBD1 (5 bases). Germline-derived CDR1 and CDR2 are SNHLY and FYNNEI. This CDR3 region has 14 residues. Trimming pared 6 bases from V and 2 bases from J, leaving 13 bases between. CDR3 protein: CASRQIGANTEAFF. CDR3 DNA sequence: TGTGCCAGCAGGCAAATAGGGGCCAACACTGAAGCTTTCTTT.

J is TRBJ1-2 and V is TRBV27; 10 bases are shared with TRBD1. The V and J ends lost 4 bases and 6 bases, in that order; junction bases with no gene match: 5. The CDR3 is 14 amino acids. The germline V gene encodes CDR1 MNHEY and CDR2 SMNVEV (reference sequence). CDR3 in DNA: TGTGCCAGCAGTTCGGGACAGGGGTGGAATGGCTACACCTTC. It yields the protein CASSSGQGWNGYTF.

Only one count was recorded for this clone. The chain combines TRBV7-9 with TRBJ2-1; 11 positions match TRBD2. The CDR3 spans 18 residues. Looked up from germline, CDR1 is SEHNR and CDR2 is FQNEAQ (reference sequence). J gave up 4 bases and V 4 bases, and 12 bases lay outside the gene matches. CDR3 sequence reads: CASSSVNLAGGTYNEQFF. In DNA form, the CDR3 reads TGTGCCAGCAGCTCCGTTAACCTAGCGGGGGGTACTTACAATGAGCAGTTCTTC.

This sequence joins TRBV18 and TRBJ1-6; D remains unclear. The CDR3 has 13 amino acids. The V end was cut by 6 bases, the J end by 6 bases, with 9 bases between. CDR1 and CDR2 (germline): KGHSH, LQKENI. The CDR3, as DNA: TGTGCCAGCTCTGAGATCCCTAATTCACCCCTCCACTTT. The encoded protein is CASSEIPNSPLHF.

The V and J genes are TRBV6-5 and TRBJ1-1; D may be TRBD1 (6 bases). Germline lookup yields CDR1 MNHEY and CDR2 SVGAGI. The CDR3 totals 13 residues. V lost 9 bases, J lost 1 base, and 12 bases lay in between. CDR3 bases: TGTGCCAGTGAACAGGGCCGGAACACTGAAGCTTTCTTT. Residues: CASEQGRNTEAFF.

The CDR3 protein is CASSTGTSGEEQYF. CDR3 sequence (DNA): TGTGCCAGCAGCACTGGGACTAGCGGGGAAGAGCAGTACTTC. The rearrangement joins TRBV21-1 to TRBJ2-7; the table's D call of TRBD2 was not tested on the DNA. TRBV21-1 is a recognized pseudogene. The CDR3 length is 14 residues.